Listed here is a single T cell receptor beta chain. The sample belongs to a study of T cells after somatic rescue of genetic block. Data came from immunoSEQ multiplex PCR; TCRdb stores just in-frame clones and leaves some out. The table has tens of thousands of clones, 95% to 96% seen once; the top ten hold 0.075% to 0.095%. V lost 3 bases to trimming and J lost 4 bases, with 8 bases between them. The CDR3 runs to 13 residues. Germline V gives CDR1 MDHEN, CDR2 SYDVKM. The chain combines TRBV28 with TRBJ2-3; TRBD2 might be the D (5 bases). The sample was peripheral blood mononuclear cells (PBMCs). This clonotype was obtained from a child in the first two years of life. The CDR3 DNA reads TGTGCCAGCAGTTTGCGGGCCCCAGATACGCAGTATTTT. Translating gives CASSLRAPDTQYF.